This record looks at one TCR beta chain sequence and its context. Its antigen remains unknown. RNA was extracted with the RNeasy kit, and a quantity of roughly 0.45 to 1 ug was reverse transcribed using random hexamers. Amplification of TCR beta CDR3 across 54 Vbeta and 13 Jbeta was performed with immunoSEQ multiplex PCR. MiXCR was run by TCRdb on the immunoSEQ multiplex PCR reads, yielding one entry per CDR3 protein. The data hold around 79,000 distinct CDR3 sequences, with approximately 94% observed a single time. V shed 4 bases, J shed 2 bases, and the junction held 4 bases outside the gene matches. Germline V gene data show CDR1 as SGDLS and CDR2 as YYNGEE. The CDR3 has 14 amino acids. TEMRA cells were FACS-enriched, unlike CD8+ and CD4+ T cells, which were negatively isolated. This sample is part of a study of CD8 T cells in Susac syndrome. Notes on the study in general: The study conceded that its TCR sequencing and HLA analysis involved relatively few individuals.

V usage is TRBV9 and J usage is TRBJ2-7; 9 positions agree with TRBD2. The material sequenced was CD8+ T cells from PBMCs. This TCR was recovered from a human donor with multiple sclerosis. CDR3 nucleotides: TGTGCCAGCAGCCCCGGGACTAGCCCCTACGAGCAGTACTTC. Its protein is CASSPGTSPYEQYF. Combining the CDR3 with reference TRBV9 and TRBJ2-7 gives the whole variable domain DSGVTQTPKHLITATGQRVTLRCSPRSGDLSVYWYQQSLDQGLQFLIQYYNGEERAKGNILERFSAQQFPDLHSELNLSSLELGDSALYFCASSPGTSPYEQYFGPGTRLTVT.